Presented here are 5 T cell receptor beta chains from one specimen sequenced in a study of identical twins. Via MiXCR, TCRdb re-called the 5' RACE reads, giving one row per CDR3 protein. The sample lists approximately 220,000 distinct CDR3 sequences, 6.5% to 8.5% seen once, with 1.9% in the top ten. This sample was shared with a second study, whose subject was yellow fever vaccine responses in identical twins.

The sequenced sample was memory (CD45RO+) T cells sorted from blood. Source of these receptors: a young woman in good health.

There are many counts of this clonotype. The chain joins TRBV5-6 to TRBJ1-4; TRBD1 is a possible D gene (6 bases). CDR3 length: 15 residues. CDR1 and CDR2 from the germline V gene are SGHDT and YYEEEE. V gave up 4 bases and J gave up 8 bases, with 18 bases separating them. The CDR3 sequence is CASSAQGELGEKLFF. The CDR3 coding sequence is TGTGCCAGCAGCGCACAGGGTGAGTTAGGCGAAAAACTGTTTTTT.

This clonotype was seen at least ten times. This chain uses TRBV11-2 with TRBJ1-1; 9 bases are a match to TRBD1. The ends lost 4 bases at V and 1 base at J; junction bases unmatched: 1. CDR1 is SGHAT and CDR2 is FQNNGV in the germline V gene. The CDR3 spans 14 residues. The CDR3 region has the DNA TGTGCCAGCAGCTCGGGACAGGGGAACACTGAAGCTTTCTTT. Its protein is CASSSGQGNTEAFF.

The genes are TRBV20-1 and TRBJ2-5, with 7 positions matching TRBD2. V lost 0 bases to trimming and J lost 1 base; unmatched junction nucleotides: 5. In germline, CDR1 is DFQATT, CDR2 SNEGSKA (reference sequence). The CDR3 extends over 15 amino acids. CDR3 sequence (DNA): TGCAGTGCTAGAGATAACGGGAGGCTCCAAGAGACCCAGTACTTC. Protein product: CSARDNGRLQETQYF.

This clonotype appeared a few times. The chain joins TRBV2 to TRBJ2-1, with D possibly TRBD2 on 6 matching bases. The CDR3 totals 15 residues. Trimming took 3 bases from V and 6 from J, leaving 15 bases between them. CDR1 is SNHLY and CDR2 is FYNNEI in the germline V gene. The CDR3 DNA follows: TGTGCCAGCAGTGATCGCGGGAACCACGGCAATGAGCAGTTCTTC. It yields the protein CASSDRGNHGNEQFF. Full variable domain (rest looked up from reference TRBV2 and TRBJ2-1): EPEVTQTPSHQVTQMGQEVILRCVPISNHLYFYWYRQILGQKVEFLVSFYNNEISEKSEIFDDQFSVERPDGSNFTLKIRSTKLEDSAMYFCASSDRGNHGNEQFFGPGTRLTVL.

The chain recombines TRBV14 with TRBJ2-1; a weak D match, TRBD1 (5 bases). CDR1 SGHDN and CDR2 FVKESK come from the germline V gene. This CDR3 is 14 amino acids long. V dropped 0 bases and J dropped 4 bases, with 7 bases sitting between them. The CDR3 spells CASSQEDSYNEQFF. The CDR3 DNA is TGTGCCAGCAGCCAAGAAGACAGTTACAATGAGCAGTTCTTC. The full variable domain, its missing parts supplied by reference TRBV14 and TRBJ2-1, is EAGVTQFPSHSVIEKGQTVTLRCDPISGHDNLYWYRRVMGKEIKFLLHFVKESKQDESGMPNNRFLAERTGGTYSTLKVQPAELEDSGVYFCASSQEDSYNEQFFGPGTRLTVL.